The next 7 T cell receptor beta chains were all read from a single sample in a study of CD8 T cells in Susac syndrome. With random hexamers, roughly 0.5 to 1 ug RNA was reverse transcribed. In TCRdb, the immunoSEQ multiplex PCR reads were re-called with MiXCR into one record per CDR3 protein. There are 190,000 or so distinct CDR3 sequences in the sample; 95% occur only once, and 0.082% lies in the top ten. The material sequenced was CD4+ T cells from PBMCs. These receptors were collected from a human donor with multiple sclerosis.

V is TRBV18 and J is TRBJ1-6; D gene uncertain. The CDR3 sequence is 13 residues long. V was cut by 2 bases and J by 9 bases, with 8 bases left in between. Germline V gene lookup returns CDR1 KGHSH and CDR2 LQKENI. In DNA form, the CDR3 reads TGTGCCAGCTCACCAGCGACCCGTTCACCCCTCCACTTT. Its translation is CASSPATRSPLHF.

The chain joins TRBV4-1 to TRBJ1-2; the D is unclear. Per the germline V gene, CDR1 is MGHRA and CDR2 is YSYEKL. CDR3 size: 13 residues. Trimming removed 0 bases from V and 8 bases from J, with 10 bases in between. CDR3 in DNA: TGCGCCAGCAGCCAAGAACAACATATAGGCTACACCTTC. Its protein product is CASSQEQHIGYTF.

The chain uses TRBV15 and TRBJ1-2; D gene unclear. This CDR3 is built from 13 residues. From germline, CDR1 is LNHNV and CDR2 YYDKDF (reference sequence). The V end lost 1 base, the J end lost 3 bases, and 6 bases lay between the germline ends. The CDR3 region is CATSRGPYYGYTF. The DNA of the CDR3 is TGTGCCACCAGCAGAGGGCCATACTATGGCTACACCTTC.

The rearrangement joins TRBV19 to TRBJ1-5, with a weak D call TRBD1 (5 bases). The CDR3 is made up of 13 amino acids. Germline V gene data show CDR1 as LNHDA and CDR2 as SQIVND (reference sequence). Trimming left V 5 bases short and J 7 bases short, with 12 bases between. CDR3 coding DNA: TGTGCCAGTAGTCCTTGGGGGGGACAGCCCCAGCATTTT. It is translated as CASSPWGGQPQHF.

The rearrangement links TRBV20-1 to TRBJ2-1; 9 bases fit TRBD2. The CDR3 contains 15 residues. After removal of 3 bases from V and 12 bases from J, the junction contained 15 bases not matched to a gene. Germline CDR1 reads DFQATT; CDR2 reads SNEGSKA (reference sequence). Here the CDR3 reads CSASYSRGGVYGQFF. The CDR3 bases are TGCAGTGCTAGTTACTCGCGGGGGGGTGTTTACGGGCAGTTCTTC.

V usage is TRBV20-1 and J usage is TRBJ1-1, with a possible D match to TRBD1 (6 bases). Trimming removed 6 bases at V and 0 bases at J, with 11 bases between. Germline values: CDR1 DFQATT, CDR2 SNEGSKA (reference sequence). The CDR3 totals 13 residues. The DNA of the CDR3 is TGCAGTGCGGCGGGGGCCGTGAACACTGAAGCTTTCTTT. Translating it yields CSAAGAVNTEAFF.

The chain joins TRBV6-5 to TRBJ1-2; no reliable D call. The CDR3 spans 15 residues. V lost 4 bases, J lost 8 bases, and 20 bases lay in between. Germline V gene lookup returns CDR1 MNHEY and CDR2 SVGAGI. CDR3 sequence reads: CASSSPLWGMGGYTF. In DNA, the CDR3 is TGTGCCAGCAGTTCCCCCTTGTGGGGAATGGGCGGCTACACCTTC.